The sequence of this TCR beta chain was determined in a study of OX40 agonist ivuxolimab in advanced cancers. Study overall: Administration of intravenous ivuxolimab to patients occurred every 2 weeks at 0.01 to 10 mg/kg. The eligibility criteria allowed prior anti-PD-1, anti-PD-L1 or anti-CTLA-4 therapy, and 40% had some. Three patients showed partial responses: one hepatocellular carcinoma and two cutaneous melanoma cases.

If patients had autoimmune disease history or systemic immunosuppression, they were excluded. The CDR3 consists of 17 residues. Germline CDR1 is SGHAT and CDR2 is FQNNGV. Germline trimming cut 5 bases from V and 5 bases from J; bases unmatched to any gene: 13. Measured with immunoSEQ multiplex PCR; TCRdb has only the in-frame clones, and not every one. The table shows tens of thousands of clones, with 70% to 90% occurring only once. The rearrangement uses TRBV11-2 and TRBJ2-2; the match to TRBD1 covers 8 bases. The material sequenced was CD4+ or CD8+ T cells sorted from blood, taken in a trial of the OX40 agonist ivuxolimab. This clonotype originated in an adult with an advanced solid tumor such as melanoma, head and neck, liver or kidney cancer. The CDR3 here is CASSPGQGRGRTGELFF. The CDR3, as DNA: TGTGCCAGCAGCCCAGGACAGGGAAGGGGTAGGACCGGGGAGCTGTTTTTT. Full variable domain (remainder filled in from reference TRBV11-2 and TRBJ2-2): EAGVAQSPRYKIIEKRQSVAFWCNPISGHATLYWYQQILGQGPKLLIQFQNNGVVDDSQLPKDRFSAERLKGVDSTLKIQPAKLEDSAVYLCASSPGQGRGRTGELFFGEGSRLTVL.